A single sample is the source of the 25 T cell receptor beta chains below, sequenced in a study of T cell responses to AZD1222 COVID-19 vaccine. Assay used: immunoSEQ multiplex PCR; TCRdb lists only in-frame clones, some missing. The table records more than 85,000 clones, over 80% of them present only once. This sample comprised peripheral blood, obtained on day 0 of AZD1222 vaccination. These TCRs come from an adult in good health.

This chain joins TRBV24-1 and TRBJ2-1; 9 bases map to TRBD1. J was trimmed by 1 base and V by 7 bases; bases with no gene match: 4. This CDR3 region has 15 residues. The germline gives CDR1 KGHDR, CDR2 SFDVKD. CDR3 residues: CATSTGTGSYNEQFF. The CDR3 coding sequence is TGTGCCACCAGCACCGGGACAGGGTCCTACAATGAGCAGTTCTTC.

This CDR3 is CASSLSGSQLYGYTF. In DNA, the CDR3 is TGTGCCAGCAGTTTATCGGGGAGCCAACTCTATGGCTACACCTTC. The J gene is TRBJ1-2, the V gene TRBV27; D is unclear. V was shortened by 0 bases and J by 4 bases, with 12 bases between the two germline ends. Looked up from germline, CDR1 is MNHEY and CDR2 is SMNVEV (reference sequence). The CDR3 runs 15 residues.

The chain employs TRBV11-2 and TRBJ1-4, with D hard to call. The CDR3 sequence is 15 residues long. In germline, CDR1 is SGHAT, CDR2 FQNNGV. Trimming took 1 base from V and 5 from J, leaving 11 bases between them. DNA of the CDR3: TGTGCCAGCAGCTTAGTACCCCGGGCAAATGAAAAACTGTTTTTT. Translating it yields CASSLVPRANEKLFF.

J is TRBJ2-5 and V is TRBV27, with 12 nucleotides matching TRBD1. The CDR3 spans 15 residues. Unmatched junction bases numbered 6, after V lost 7 bases and J lost 3 bases. Germline V gene lookup returns CDR1 MNHEY and CDR2 SMNVEV (reference sequence). The chain's CDR3 is CASNRGQGAEETQYF. The CDR3 DNA reads as TGTGCCAGCAATAGGGGACAGGGGGCGGAAGAGACCCAGTACTTC.

The chain is built from TRBV10-3 and TRBJ1-6; the D gene is possibly TRBD1 (5 bases). There are 16 residues in the CDR3. Germline assignment: CDR1 ENHRY and CDR2 SYGVKD. Trimming took 5 bases from V and 13 from J, leaving 24 bases between them. The CDR3 protein is CAISSVFRDASRPLHF. CDR3 DNA sequence: TGTGCCATCAGTTCGGTGTTTAGGGACGCCAGCCGGCCCCTCCACTTT.

This rearrangement joins TRBV10-3 to TRBJ1-4, with a tentative D call TRBD1 (6 bases). CDR1 ENHRY and CDR2 SYGVKD come from the germline V gene. The CDR3 has 14 amino acids. Trimming removed 0 bases at V and 8 bases at J, with 10 bases between. CDR3 sequence (DNA): TGTGCCATCAGTGAGTCGGCAGGGGTGGAAAAACTGTTTTTT. Translation gives CAISESAGVEKLFF.

Turning to this clone: In the same sample, other DNA sequences code for this CDR3. V is TRBV6-5 and J is TRBJ2-1; D not certain. The CDR3 consists of 16 residues. The germline V gene has CDR1 MNHEY and CDR2 SVGAGI. The germline V and J ends were trimmed by 3 bases and 0 bases, with 12 bases remaining between them. In DNA form, the CDR3 reads TGTGCCAGCAGTTATAGGCGGCCAAGCTCCTACAATGAGCAGTTCTTC. Protein product: CASSYRRPSSYNEQFF.

The V call is TRBV6-2 or TRBV6-3, the J call TRBJ2-7; tentatively, D is TRBD1 (6 bases). The CDR3 has 12 residues. V lost 6 bases and J lost 8, with 14 bases in between. Germline V gene data show CDR1 as MNHEY and CDR2 as SVGEGT. The CDR3 loop is CASSEQGIKQYF. The CDR3 DNA sequence: TGTGCCAGCAGCGAACAGGGAATCAAGCAGTACTTC.

J is TRBJ1-2 and V is TRBV6-5; D remains unclear. The CDR3 totals 12 residues. CDR1 MNHEY and CDR2 SVGAGI come from the germline V gene. Deletions cut 7 bases from V and 5 bases from J, with 11 bases between. CDR3 DNA sequence: TGTGCCAGCAATCCAACAGAGTATGGCTACACCTTC. This encodes CASNPTEYGYTF.

The rearrangement links TRBV6-6 to TRBJ2-7; TRBD1 matches 7 bases. Germline CDR1 and CDR2: MNHNY and SVGAGI (reference sequence). Losses at the gene ends were 6 bases for V and 2 bases for J; bases not matched to a gene: 7. This CDR3 region has 14 residues. The CDR3 sequence is CASRIRDRAYEQYF. CDR3 nucleotides: TGTGCCAGCAGAATCCGGGACAGAGCCTACGAGCAGTACTTC.

V is TRBV5-4 and J is TRBJ2-2, with D perhaps matching TRBD1 (5 bases). Trimming removed 4 bases at V and 6 bases at J, with 13 bases between. This CDR3 is built from 14 residues. Germline-derived CDR1 and CDR2 are SGHNT and YYREEE (reference sequence). The CDR3 is CASSTRVAAGELFF. The CDR3 bases are TGTGCCAGCAGCACCAGGGTGGCGGCCGGGGAGCTGTTTTTT. Supplemented by reference TRBV5-4 and TRBJ2-2, the full variable domain reads ETGVTQSPTHLIKTRGQQVTLRCSSQSGHNTVSWYQQALGQGPQFIFQYYREEENGRGNFPPRFSGLQFPNYSSELNVNALELDDSALYLCASSTRVAAGELFFGEGSRLTVL.

CDR3 sequence: CASSEGGEYQPQHF. The CDR3 nucleotides are TGTGCCAGCAGTGAGGGGGGGGAATATCAGCCCCAGCATTTT. The rearrangement links TRBV6-1 to TRBJ1-5, with D perhaps matching TRBD1 (5 bases). The CDR3 loop spans 14 amino acids. The germline CDR1 and CDR2 sequences are MNHNS and SASEGT. V gave up 3 bases and J gave up 5 bases, with 11 bases separating them.

This rearrangement joins TRBV10-3 to TRBJ2-1, with a weak D call TRBD2 (6 bases). CDR3 length equals 14 residues. V lost 7 bases to trimming and J lost 2 bases, with 12 bases between them. Per the germline V gene, CDR1 is ENHRY and CDR2 is SYGVKD. The CDR3: CAIIDSGTYNEQFF. CDR3 sequence (DNA): TGTGCCATCATCGATAGCGGAACCTACAATGAGCAGTTCTTC.

V usage is TRBV5-1 and J usage is TRBJ2-5; no reliable D call. Germline CDR1 reads SGHRS; CDR2 reads YFSETQ. This CDR3 is built from 15 residues. Trimming removed 3 bases from V and 0 bases from J, with 12 bases in between. The CDR3 here is CASSSLVPYQETQYF. The CDR3 DNA follows: TGCGCCAGCAGCTCCCTTGTTCCGTACCAAGAGACCCAGTACTTC.

The genes are TRBV9 and TRBJ2-2; a possible D gene is TRBD1 (5 bases). The V end lost 0 bases, the J end lost 3 bases, and 9 bases lay between the germline ends. This CDR3 comprises 15 residues. The germline CDR1 and CDR2 sequences are SGDLS and YYNGEE. The CDR3 here is CASSVGQGYTGELFF. CDR3 nucleotide sequence: TGTGCCAGCAGCGTAGGTCAGGGTTACACCGGGGAGCTGTTTTTT.

The rearrangement uses TRBV4-3 and TRBJ1-1; unclear D gene. This CDR3 is 13 amino acids long. The V end lost 3 bases, the J end lost 1 base, and 6 bases lay between the germline ends. Germline lookup yields CDR1 LGHNA and CDR2 YSLEER. The chain's CDR3 is CASSQVTNTEAFF. CDR3 bases: TGCGCCAGCAGCCAGGTGACGAACACTGAAGCTTTCTTT.

V is TRBV11-3 and J is TRBJ1-1, with unresolved D. Trimming cost V 4 bases and J 3 bases, with 9 bases left between them. CDR1 is SGHNT and CDR2 is YENEEA in the germline V gene. CDR3 length equals 13 residues. The CDR3 reads CASSSLRDTEAFF. In DNA, the CDR3 is TGTGCCAGCAGCTCACTACGGGACACTGAAGCTTTCTTT.

In DNA, the CDR3 is TGCGCCAGCAGTGAGCCCGGGTACAGGCCCTCTGGAAACACCATATATTTT. It codes for CASSEPGYRPSGNTIYF. This chain links TRBV10-1 with TRBJ1-3, with D possibly matching TRBD1 (5 bases). From germline, CDR1 is WNHNN and CDR2 SYGVQD (reference sequence). V was cut by 2 bases and J by 0 bases, with 14 bases left in between. The CDR3 extends over 17 amino acids.

This rearrangement joins TRBV30 to TRBJ1-5, with D possibly matching TRBD1 (6 bases). The V end lost 4 bases, the J end lost 6 bases, and 19 bases lay between the germline ends. In germline, CDR1 is GTSNPN, CDR2 SVGIG (reference sequence). This CDR3 spans 15 amino acids. This chain's CDR3 is CAWTLAGGGGQPQHF. DNA of the CDR3: TGTGCCTGGACCCTCGCTGGGGGAGGGGGTCAGCCCCAGCATTTT.

This chain joins TRBV4-1 and TRBJ2-1, with D perhaps matching TRBD1 (5 bases). CDR1 and CDR2 (germline): MGHRA, YSYEKL. There are 13 residues in the CDR3. V lost 9 bases and J lost 9, with 18 bases in between. Here the CDR3 reads CASRNVRGTEQFF. The CDR3 nucleotides are TGCGCCAGTAGGAATGTAAGGGGTACTGAGCAGTTCTTC.

V and J are TRBV2 and TRBJ2-1; D unclear. CDR1 and CDR2 (germline): SNHLY, FYNNEI. Trimming removed 11 bases at V and 14 bases at J, with 10 bases between. The CDR3 consists of 8 residues. This chain's CDR3 is CAAGPEFF. CDR3 coding DNA: TGTGCCGCCGGGCCCGAGTTCTTC.

The V gene is TRBV29-1, the J gene TRBJ2-7; D remains unclear. Per germline, CDR1 SQVTM and CDR2 ANQGSEA. V dropped 2 bases and J dropped 1 base, with 6 bases sitting between them. The CDR3 contains 12 residues. CDR3 sequence (DNA): TGCAGCGTTGAATTAGGGTCCTACGAGCAGTACTTC. Encoded protein: CSVELGSYEQYF.

This chain connects TRBV7-2 to TRBJ1-2; perhaps TRBD1 as D (5 bases). CDR3 length: 13 residues. V was clipped by 1 base and J by 13 bases, with 16 bases between them. Germline V gene sequence: CDR1 SGHTA, CDR2 FQGNSA. The CDR3 DNA reads TGTGCCAGCAGCTTAGTAGGGGCCCGTGGGTTCACCTTC. Amino acid sequence: CASSLVGARGFTF.

This clone came up a few times. V gene TRBV6-6 combines with J gene TRBJ2-5; unclear D gene. V lost 7 bases and J 5 bases, leaving 11 bases between the germline ends. CDR3 size: 12 residues. Germline V gene data show CDR1 as MNHNY and CDR2 as SVGAGI (reference sequence). The CDR3 DNA follows: TGTGCCAGCAATCCCGCCCGGGAGACCCAGTACTTC. Protein product: CASNPARETQYF.

This clone showed up just once. The chain is built from TRBV11-1 and TRBJ2-7; 7 bases fit TRBD2. The V and J ends lost 1 base and 5 bases, in that order; junction bases with no gene match: 8. Germline assignment: CDR1 SGHAT and CDR2 FQDESV (reference sequence). The CDR3 is 15 amino acids. CDR3 nucleotide sequence: TGTGCCAGCAGCTTAGAACTAGCGACCCCTCACGAGCAGTACTTC. Translated, it gives CASSLELATPHEQYF.